These 29 T cell receptor beta chains originate from one sample sequenced in a study of identical twins. TCRdb redid the calling of the 5' RACE reads with MiXCR, one entry per CDR3 protein. The data show about 690,000 distinct CDR3 sequences, 5.5% to 7.5% seen once. The material sequenced was naive T cells sorted from blood. The receptors come from a man younger than 35 in good health.

This clonotype was observed many times. The chain joins TRBV20-1 to TRBJ2-1; the D gene is possibly TRBD2 (5 bases). The V gene's germline CDR1 is DFQATT and CDR2 SNEGSKA (reference sequence). Between the trimmed V and J ends, which lost 6 bases and 15 bases, there was a span of 18 bases. This CDR3 comprises 11 residues. In nucleotides, the CDR3 is TGCAGTGCCACAATACTAGAGAGGACGTTCTTC. Its translation: CSATILERTFF.

In its sample, this clonotype was seen many times. The chain is built from TRBV5-1 and TRBJ2-7, with 7 bases identical to TRBD1. The germline V gene encodes CDR1 SGHRS and CDR2 YFSETQ. The trim removed 5 bases at V and 7 bases at J, leaving 6 bases unmatched. The CDR3 is 12 amino acids. CDR3 protein: CASSRDRLEQYF. In DNA, the CDR3 is TGCGCCAGCAGTCGGGACAGACTAGAGCAGTACTTC.

This clonotype was observed at least ten times. CDR3 in DNA: TGTGCCAGCAGCCGTCAAAGGGTAGGGTTGGGACTAGCGCAGTTCTTC. As protein: CASSRQRVGLGLAQFF. The gene calls are TRBV7-9 and TRBJ2-1, with 9 bases identical to TRBD2. CDR1 SEHNR and CDR2 FQNEAQ come from the germline V gene (reference sequence). The CDR3 contains 16 residues. The V gene end was trimmed by 5 bases and the J gene end by 12 bases; junction bases not matched to a gene: 17.

Ten or more counts support this clonotype. V is TRBV5-5 and J is TRBJ2-2, with a weak D call TRBD1 (5 bases). V lost 1 base, J lost 3 bases, and 16 bases lay in between. The CDR3 is 17 amino acids. Germline V gene sequence: CDR1 SGHKS, CDR2 YYEKEE (reference sequence). The DNA for the CDR3 is TGTGCCAGCAGCTTGAAGTGGGGCCGCGGAGACACCGGGGAGCTGTTTTTT. Translating gives CASSLKWGRGDTGELFF.

This clonotype was detected many times. The V and J genes are TRBV29-1 and TRBJ2-7; 7 bases align to TRBD2. The germline gives CDR1 SQVTM, CDR2 ANQGSEA. This CDR3 contains 13 residues. V shed 6 bases, J shed 5 bases, and the junction held 10 bases outside the gene matches. CDR3 amino acids: CSVGGGGGNEQYF. CDR3 nucleotides: TGCAGCGTGGGGGGGGGAGGCGGCAACGAGCAGTACTTC.

This clonotype was observed at least ten times. The rearrangement uses TRBV6-1 and TRBJ2-7, with TRBD2 as a possible D gene (6 bases). The V end lost 6 bases, the J end lost 2 bases, and 14 bases lay between the germline ends. The length of the CDR3 is 14 residues. Per germline, CDR1 MNHNS and CDR2 SASEGT. Written as DNA, the CDR3 is TGTGCCAGCAGAGAATCCGGGGGAGCCTACGAGCAGTACGTC. Its protein product is CASRESGGAYEQYV.

This chain's CDR3 is CSANNRLAAYNEQFF. The CDR3 DNA reads as TGCAGTGCAAACAACCGACTAGCGGCCTACAATGAGCAGTTCTTC. V and J are TRBV20-1 and TRBJ2-1, with TRBD2 matching 9 bases. The germline V gene has CDR1 DFQATT and CDR2 SNEGSKA (reference sequence). CDR3 size: 15 residues. J gave up 2 bases and V 6 bases, and 8 bases lay outside the gene matches.

This clonotype has only a few counts. The chain uses TRBV30 and TRBJ2-4, with TRBD2 matching over 11 bases. The CDR3 has 16 residues. Per germline, CDR1 GTSNPN and CDR2 SVGIG (reference sequence). The V segment lost 3 bases and the J segment 9 bases; nucleotides outside the gene matches: 13. Written as DNA, the CDR3 is TGTGCCTGGAGCCTAACTAGCGGGAGTAAAGGGGGCATTCAGTACTTC. Translated, it gives CAWSLTSGSKGGIQYF.

This clonotype has ten or more counts. The chain uses TRBV5-6 and TRBJ2-2, with D unclear. V was shortened by 0 bases and J by 1 base, with 10 bases between the two germline ends. There are 16 residues in the CDR3. Germline V lookup: CDR1 SGHDT, CDR2 YYEEEE. CDR3 nucleotide sequence: TGTGCCAGCAGCTTGGCTTACTCAAGGAACACCGGGGAGCTGTTTTTT. Translating gives CASSLAYSRNTGELFF.

The chain joins TRBV6-1 to TRBJ1-6, with 7 bases lining up with TRBD1. The CDR3 runs 15 residues. The germline CDR1 and CDR2 sequences are MNHNS and SASEGT. Losses at the gene ends were 6 bases for V and 7 bases for J; bases not matched to a gene: 9. Here the CDR3 DNA reads TGTGCCAGCAGACGGCAGGGGGTAGGAAATTCACCCCTCCACTTT. The encoded protein is CASRRQGVGNSPLHF.

In its sample, this clonotype was seen many times. The J gene is TRBJ2-2, the V gene TRBV3-1; 8 positions agree with TRBD1. CDR1 and CDR2 (germline): LGHDT, YNNKEL (reference sequence). There are 13 residues in the CDR3. Unmatched junction bases numbered 3, after V lost 6 bases and J lost 6 bases. CDR3 DNA: TGTGCCAGCAGTCGACAGGGGCCCGGGGAGCTGTTTTTT. This translates into CASSRQGPGELFF.

This clonotype was seen more than once but under ten times. The J gene is TRBJ1-2, the V gene TRBV18, with TRBD1 matching over 9 bases. The CDR3 is made up of 17 amino acids. J was trimmed by 0 bases and V by 3 bases; bases with no gene match: 8. Per germline, CDR1 KGHSH and CDR2 LQKENI. CDR3 bases: TGTGCCAGCTCACCTGCGACAGGGGGATTAGCTAACTATGGCTACACCTTC. It yields the protein CASSPATGGLANYGYTF.

This clonotype was seen ten or more times. V usage is TRBV7-9 and J usage is TRBJ2-1, with D unresolved. The germline V and J ends were trimmed by 4 bases and 5 bases, with 15 bases remaining between them. Per the germline V gene, CDR1 is SEHNR and CDR2 is FQNEAQ (reference sequence). The CDR3 consists of 15 residues. The CDR3 is CASSSLGGVNNEQFF. The CDR3 nucleotides read TGTGCCAGCAGCTCTCTAGGCGGCGTCAACAATGAGCAGTTCTTC.

Only a few counts were recorded for this clonotype. The V call is TRBV11-2, the J call TRBJ2-1, with TRBD1 identical over 11 bases. This CDR3 spans 16 amino acids. Per the germline V gene, CDR1 is SGHAT and CDR2 is FQNNGV. Trimming at V came to 7 bases and at J to 2 bases, leaving 7 bases not matched to a gene. The CDR3 here is CASNRRGQGAYNEQFF. CDR3 sequence (DNA): TGTGCCAGCAACCGCCGGGGACAGGGGGCCTACAATGAGCAGTTCTTC.

The rearrangement uses TRBV2 and TRBJ1-5; weak D call: TRBD1 (5 bases). CDR3 size: 14 residues. The germline CDR1 and CDR2 sequences are SNHLY and FYNNEI. The V and J ends lost 3 bases and 4 bases respectively, with 10 bases between them. CDR3 sequence reads: CASSDQGINQPQHF. Written as DNA, the CDR3 is TGTGCCAGCAGTGACCAGGGCATAAATCAGCCCCAGCATTTT.

The chain links TRBV6-5 to TRBJ2-7; 11 bases align to TRBD2. CDR3 length equals 16 residues. Germline V gives CDR1 MNHEY, CDR2 SVGAGI. V gave up 2 bases and J gave up 2 bases; unmatched junction bases: 5. Written as DNA, the CDR3 is TGTGCCAGCAGTTACACGACTAGCGGGGCCCCCTACGAGCAGTACTTC. This encodes CASSYTTSGAPYEQYF.

This clonotype was detected many times. The chain joins TRBV20-1 to TRBJ1-2; D remains ambiguous. Trimming pared 5 bases from V and 3 bases from J, leaving 10 bases between. The CDR3 length is 12 residues. CDR1 is DFQATT and CDR2 is SNEGSKA in the germline V gene (reference sequence). CDR3 amino acids: CSAYRRDYGYTF. CDR3 DNA: TGCAGTGCTTACCGCCGGGACTATGGCTACACCTTC.

This clonotype showed up many times. The CDR3 bases are TGCGCCAGCAGCCAAGGACACCTCGGGACAGGGTACAATGAGCAGTTCTTC. Protein product: CASSQGHLGTGYNEQFF. The chain carries TRBV4-1 and TRBJ2-1, with 9 bases identical to TRBD1. CDR3 length equals 17 residues. Germline CDR1 MGHRA, CDR2 YSYEKL. With V trimmed by 1 base and J by 4 bases, 8 bases remained unmatched.

This clonotype was detected only a few times. The chain is built from TRBV20-1 and TRBJ2-2; D may be TRBD1 (6 bases). The CDR3 is 13 residues long. The germline V gene has CDR1 DFQATT and CDR2 SNEGSKA (reference sequence). With 0 bases removed from V and 7 bases from J, the gap between germline ends came to 9 bases. CDR3 region: CSARDPRGGELFF. Written as DNA, the CDR3 is TGCAGTGCTAGAGATCCCAGGGGCGGGGAGCTGTTTTTT.

In its sample, this clonotype was seen many times. This rearrangement joins TRBV20-1 to TRBJ2-5, with D possibly matching TRBD2 (5 bases). This CDR3 spans 15 amino acids. From germline, CDR1 is DFQATT and CDR2 SNEGSKA (reference sequence). V lost 4 bases and J 2 bases, leaving 17 bases between the germline ends. The CDR3 here is CSANGNLRGQETQYF. CDR3 bases: TGCAGTGCTAATGGGAATCTTAGAGGGCAAGAGACCCAGTACTTC.

This clonotype was seen at least ten times. The V and J genes are TRBV14 and TRBJ2-1; 10 bases map to TRBD2. There are 14 residues in the CDR3. Germline values: CDR1 SGHDN, CDR2 FVKESK. J was trimmed by 9 bases and V by 1 base; bases with no gene match: 3. The CDR3 DNA sequence: TGTGCCAGCAGCCAAGTAGCGGGAGGAAGTGAGCAGTTCTTC. Amino acid sequence: CASSQVAGGSEQFF.

This clonotype has ten or more counts. The rearrangement links TRBV5-1 to TRBJ2-1; 8 nucleotides line up with TRBD2. The CDR3 covers 16 residues. CDR1 SGHRS and CDR2 YFSETQ come from the germline V gene. V shed 6 bases and J 1 base; nucleotides not matched to a gene: 9. This chain's CDR3 is CASNLAGGRSYNEQFF. In DNA form, the CDR3 reads TGCGCCAGCAATCTAGCGGGCGGTAGGTCCTACAATGAGCAGTTCTTC.

Concerning this clonotype: Just one base apart from a much larger clone, this may be a read error. No conserved phenylalanine or tryptophan ends this CDR3, so it is likely a read error. The rearrangement joins TRBV5-1 to TRBJ2-1, with 8 nucleotides matching TRBD1. V lost 0 bases to trimming and J lost 6 bases; unmatched junction nucleotides: 5. Germline-derived CDR1 and CDR2 are SGHRS and YFSETQ. The CDR3 covers 15 residues. The CDR3 sequence is CASSLVRTGPNEQFC. As DNA, the CDR3 is TGCGCCAGCAGCTTGGTCCGGACAGGGCCCAATGAGCAGTTCTGC.

This clonotype has a count of ten or more. The chain couples TRBV2 to TRBJ1-5; D unclear. CDR3 length: 13 residues. Trimming removed 7 bases at V and 2 bases at J, with 9 bases between. The V gene's germline CDR1 is SNHLY and CDR2 FYNNEI. The CDR3 DNA is TGTGCCAGCAATTTCGGGGGCAATCAGCCCCAGCATTTT. Its protein is CASNFGGNQPQHF.

This clonotype was seen many times. This sequence joins TRBV28 and TRBJ2-5; 12 bases are shared with TRBD2. V shed 4 bases and J 5 bases; nucleotides not matched to a gene: 8. Germline lookup yields CDR1 MDHEN and CDR2 SYDVKM. This CDR3 comprises 16 residues. The chain's CDR3 is CASSSLGLAGPETQYF. The CDR3 DNA reads as TGTGCCAGCAGTTCGCTAGGACTAGCGGGACCGGAGACCCAGTACTTC. The variable domain in full, completed from reference TRBV28 and TRBJ2-5, reads DVKVTQSSRYLVKRTGEKVFLECVQDMDHENMFWYRQDPGLGLRLIYFSYDVKMKEKGDIPEGYSVSREKKERFSLILESASTNQTSMYLCASSSLGLAGPETQYFGPGTRLLVL.

This clonotype was picked up many times. The rearrangement joins TRBV9 to TRBJ1-4; D unresolved. Germline V gene sequence: CDR1 SGDLS, CDR2 YYNGEE. The CDR3 consists of 15 residues. The V end lost 0 bases, the J end lost 11 bases, and 17 bases lay between the germline ends. In nucleotides, the CDR3 is TGTGCCAGCAGCGTAGTTCAACAACCGGTGGGGAAACTGTTTTTT. Translating gives CASSVVQQPVGKLFF.

This clonotype was detected ten times or more. The chain links TRBV11-2 to TRBJ2-7; D might be TRBD1 (6 bases). CDR1 is SGHAT, CDR2 FQNNGV, per germline. This CDR3 is 15 amino acids long. Trimming took 0 bases from V and 7 from J, leaving 16 bases between them. The CDR3 region is CASSLDGGAGVEQYV. In nucleotides, the CDR3 is TGTGCCAGCAGCTTAGACGGTGGGGCAGGGGTGGAGCAGTACGTC.

This clonotype was counted ten times or more. The chain uses TRBV7-2 and TRBJ2-1; D gene unclear. The CDR3 sequence is 15 residues long. Germline V gene data show CDR1 as SGHTA and CDR2 as FQGNSA. V was trimmed by 5 bases and J by 0 bases, leaving 11 bases between them. For the CDR3, the DNA is TGTGCCAGCAGCGCCATTCTAGACTCCTACAATGAGCAGTTCTTC. This translates into CASSAILDSYNEQFF.

In its sample, this clonotype was seen a few times. The chain recombines TRBV28 with TRBJ2-2; D may match TRBD1 or TRBD2 (5 bases each). The V gene lost 3 bases and the J gene lost 5 bases, with 16 bases spanning the gap. The germline V gene has CDR1 MDHEN and CDR2 SYDVKM. This CDR3 spans 16 amino acids. The CDR3 sequence is CASSFGTASGTGELFF. The CDR3 region has the DNA TGTGCCAGCAGTTTCGGGACGGCTTCGGGGACCGGGGAGCTGTTTTTT.